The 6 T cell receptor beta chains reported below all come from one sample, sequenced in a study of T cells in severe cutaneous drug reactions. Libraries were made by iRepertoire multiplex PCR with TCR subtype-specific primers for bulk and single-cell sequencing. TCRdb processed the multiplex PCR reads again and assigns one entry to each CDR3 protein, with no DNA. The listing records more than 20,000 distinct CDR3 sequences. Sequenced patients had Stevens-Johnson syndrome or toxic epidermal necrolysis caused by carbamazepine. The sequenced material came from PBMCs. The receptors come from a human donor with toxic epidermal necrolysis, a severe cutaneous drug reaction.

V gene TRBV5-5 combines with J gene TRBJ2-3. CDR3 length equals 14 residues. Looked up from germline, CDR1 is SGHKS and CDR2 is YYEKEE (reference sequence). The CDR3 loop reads CASSSYRVTDTQYF.

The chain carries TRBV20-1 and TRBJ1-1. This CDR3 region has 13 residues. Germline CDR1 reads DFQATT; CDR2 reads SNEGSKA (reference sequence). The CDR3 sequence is CSVGQENWGVAFF.

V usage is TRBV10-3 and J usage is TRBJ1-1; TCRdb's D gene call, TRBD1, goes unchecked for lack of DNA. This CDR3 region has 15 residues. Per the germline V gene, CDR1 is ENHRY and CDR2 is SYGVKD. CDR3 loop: CAISEPGGMNTEAFF.

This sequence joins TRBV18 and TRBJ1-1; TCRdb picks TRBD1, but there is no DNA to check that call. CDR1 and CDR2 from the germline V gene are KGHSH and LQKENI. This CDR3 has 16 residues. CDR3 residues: CASSPTGLLMNTEAFF.

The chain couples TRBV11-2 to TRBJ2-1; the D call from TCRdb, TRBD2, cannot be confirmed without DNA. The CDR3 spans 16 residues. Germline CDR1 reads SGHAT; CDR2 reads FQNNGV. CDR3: CASSSGGGSSYNEQFF.

The CDR3 sequence is CSAKVSGQHEQYF. The J gene is TRBJ2-7, the V gene TRBV20-1; as DNA is missing, the TRBD2 call by TCRdb cannot be tested. Germline V gives CDR1 DFQATT, CDR2 SNEGSKA (reference sequence). The CDR3 consists of 13 residues.